This T cell receptor (beta chain) stems from a study of T cell responses to AZD1222 COVID-19 vaccine. At the level of the study: Second doses at about 4 or about 12 weeks were pooled.

Produced via immunoSEQ multiplex PCR; TCRdb's table is partial and in-frame only. The profile shows more than 60,000 clones, approximately 82% of them singletons. Overall study findings and caveats: Donor demographics were predominantly white British with a female majority; clonal diversity may be underestimated.

From germline, CDR1 is SGHNT and CDR2 YYREEE (reference sequence). The length of the CDR3 is 13 residues. Trimming left V 0 bases short and J 9 bases short, with 10 bases between. As for this clone: Antigen unknown.

The chain combines TRBV5-4 with TRBJ1-5; D is ambiguous. The specimen comprised peripheral blood, sampled on day 0 of AZD1222 vaccination. This clonotype was sampled from an adult in good health. The chain's CDR3 is CASSLDSSRPQHF. CDR3 sequence (DNA): TGTGCCAGCAGCTTGGACTCCTCACGGCCCCAGCATTTT.